Presented here are 10 T cell receptor beta chains from one specimen sequenced in a study of T-cell reconstitution after alpha-beta-depleted transplantation in children. Preparing the TCRbeta library involved the use of unique molecular identifiers. TCRdb recomputed calls from the PCR reads with MiXCR, one row per CDR3 protein. This repertoire shows a few hundred thousand distinct CDR3 sequences, approximately 10% found once; its top ten account for approximately 28%. The specimen was PBMCs, collected before TCRalphabeta/CD19-depleted stem cell transplant. These receptors all stem from a child younger than two with acute myeloid leukemia, due to receive a stem cell transplant.

This clonotype appeared many times. The rearrangement uses TRBV20-1 and TRBJ2-1, with TRBD2 matching 8 bases. The CDR3 has 15 amino acids. CDR1 and CDR2 from the germline V gene are DFQATT and SNEGSKA (reference sequence). J gave up 2 bases and V 6 bases, and 9 bases lay outside the gene matches. This CDR3 is CSASKLAVPYNEQFF. CDR3 coding DNA: TGCAGTGCCTCCAAACTAGCGGTTCCCTACAATGAGCAGTTCTTC.

This clonotype showed up many times. V usage is TRBV28 and J usage is TRBJ1-3; the D gene is possibly TRBD1 (5 bases). CDR1 and CDR2 from the germline V gene are MDHEN and SYDVKM. The CDR3 covers 15 residues. Trimming cost V 6 bases and J 5 bases, with 17 bases left between them. CDR3 protein: CASRPAQVGRNTIYF. Here the CDR3 DNA reads TGTGCCAGCAGACCTGCACAGGTCGGCAGAAACACCATATATTTT.

This clonotype has at least ten counts. The chain uses TRBV20-1 and TRBJ2-3; D is unresolved. CDR3 length: 12 amino acids. V lost 5 bases, J lost 4 bases, and 10 bases lay in between. Germline CDR1 DFQATT, CDR2 SNEGSKA (reference sequence). CDR3 DNA: TGCAGTGCTCCACGGACGCCAGATACGCAGTATTTT. Protein: CSAPRTPDTQYF.

This clonotype showed up many times. The CDR3 is CATSDAGTGQNIQYF. The CDR3 DNA sequence: TGTGCCACCAGTGATGCCGGGACAGGTCAAAACATTCAGTACTTC. The V gene is TRBV24-1, the J gene TRBJ2-4, with 8 bases aligning to TRBD1. Germline values: CDR1 KGHDR, CDR2 SFDVKD. The CDR3 contains 15 residues. Trimming removed 3 bases from V and 5 bases from J; junction bases left unmatched: 5.

This clonotype was detected a few times. The chain links TRBV9 to TRBJ1-3; D gene unclear. From germline, CDR1 is SGDLS and CDR2 YYNGEE. V was cut by 0 bases and J by 0 bases, with 4 bases left in between. This CDR3 is 14 amino acids long. CDR3 bases: TGTGCCAGCAGCGTAGCCGACTCTGGAAACACCATATATTTT. This sequence encodes CASSVADSGNTIYF.

In this sample, this clonotype turned up many times. The chain joins TRBV5-1 to TRBJ2-6; TRBD1 is a possible D gene (6 bases). The CDR3 runs 16 residues. CDR1 is SGHRS, CDR2 YFSETQ, per germline. V lost 0 bases to trimming and J lost 4 bases, with 11 bases between them. CDR3 bases: TGCGCCAGCAGCTTGGTGGGGGCAGGGGGGGCCAACGTCCTGACTTTC. Protein sequence: CASSLVGAGGANVLTF. The complete variable domain, with remaining parts taken from reference TRBV5-1 and TRBJ2-6, reads KAGVTQTPRYLIKTRGQQVTLSCSPISGHRSVSWYQQTPGQGLQFLFEYFSETQRNKGNFPGRFSGRQFSNSRSEMNVSTLELGDSALYLCASSLVGAGGANVLTFGAGSRLTVL.

This clonotype showed up many times. The chain combines TRBV20-1 with TRBJ2-7; D gene ambiguous. The CDR3 runs to 12 residues. Germline V gene sequence: CDR1 DFQATT, CDR2 SNEGSKA (reference sequence). Between the trimmed V and J ends, which lost 4 bases and 2 bases, there was a span of 9 bases. In DNA form, the CDR3 reads TGCAGTGCTACTACAACCACCTACGAGCAGTACTTC. Residues: CSATTTTYEQYF.

This clonotype was seen ten or more times. The CDR3 DNA is TGCGCCAGCAGTGCGTCGACAGGGGGCCACTACGAGCAGTACTTC. It is translated as CASSASTGGHYEQYF. V is TRBV10-2 and J is TRBJ2-7; TRBD1 agrees at 10 bases. The CDR3 spans 15 residues. With 4 bases clipped from V and 3 bases from J, the junction kept 6 bases outside the gene matches. CDR1 is WSHSY and CDR2 is SAAADI in the germline V gene.

This clonotype has a count of ten or more. The chain couples TRBV7-9 to TRBJ1-5, with unresolved D. Trimming took off 3 bases at V and 4 bases at J, with 7 bases between the two ends. This CDR3 is 13 amino acids long. Looked up from germline, CDR1 is SEHNR and CDR2 is FQNEAQ (reference sequence). The CDR3: CASSFTQNQPQHF. In DNA form, the CDR3 reads TGTGCCAGCAGCTTTACCCAAAATCAGCCCCAGCATTTT.

The table lists this clonotype with many counts. The chain couples TRBV20-1 to TRBJ2-2, with a weak D call TRBD2 (6 bases). The CDR3 is 13 amino acids. V was cut by 5 bases and J by 7 bases, with 14 bases left in between. From germline, CDR1 is DFQATT and CDR2 SNEGSKA (reference sequence). In DNA form, the CDR3 reads TGCAGTGCTTGCCGGGAGTCCGGCGGGGAGCTGTTTTTT. Its translation is CSACRESGGELFF.